One sample yielded the 9 T cell receptor beta chains listed below, sequenced in a study of T cells in tuberculosis. Sorting used thawed, overnight-rested PBMC stained with anti-CD3, a viability dye and GMM-loaded CD1B tetramer. C32 glucose monomycolate from Rhodococcus equi was loaded onto the CD1B tetramers. The assay was immunoSEQ multiplex PCR, and TCRdb's table has in-frame clones only and misses some. The sample records nearly 60,000 clones, 88% being singletons. Input material: CD1b-GMM tetramer-negative cells sorted from PBMCs. These receptor sequences come from an adult woman with latent tuberculosis.

V usage is TRBV5-1 and J usage is TRBJ2-7; TRBD1 aligns across 9 bases. After removal of 6 bases from V and 3 bases from J, the junction contained 4 bases not matched to a gene. Germline V CDR1 and CDR2: SGHRS, YFSETQ. The CDR3 spans 13 residues. The CDR3 region has the DNA TGCGCCAGCACCCGGGACAGGGACTACGAGCAGTACTTC. Translating gives CASTRDRDYEQYF.

The genes are TRBV15 and TRBJ2-7; weak D call: TRBD1 (6 bases). This CDR3 region has 12 residues. Germline-derived CDR1 and CDR2 are LNHNV and YYDKDF (reference sequence). Trimming shortened V by 5 bases and J by 8 bases, and 13 bases separated the two germline ends. In DNA, the CDR3 is TGTGCCACCAGCGCGCTACAGGGTAAGCAGTACTTC. Translated: CATSALQGKQYF.

The chain joins TRBV9 to TRBJ1-6, with a tentative D call TRBD1 (6 bases). Germline loops: CDR1 SGDLS, CDR2 YYNGEE. The V end was cut by 0 bases, the J end by 9 bases, with 10 bases between. The CDR3 covers 14 residues. CDR3 sequence reads: CASSVAGESSPLHF. The CDR3 DNA follows: TGTGCCAGCAGCGTAGCAGGGGAGAGTTCACCCCTCCACTTT.

This rearrangement joins TRBV30 to TRBJ1-2; 9 positions agree with TRBD1. The CDR3 length is 13 residues. The germline V gene has CDR1 GTSNPN and CDR2 SVGIG (reference sequence). Trimming took 2 bases from V and 5 from J; bases not matched to a gene: 3. The CDR3 protein is CAWSPGTGYGYTF. CDR3 bases: TGTGCCTGGAGTCCCGGGACAGGGTATGGCTACACCTTC.

The chain combines TRBV7-9 with TRBJ1-1; 7 bases map to TRBD1. Unmatched junction bases numbered 7, after V lost 1 base and J lost 5 bases. CDR1 is SEHNR and CDR2 is FQNEAQ in the germline V gene (reference sequence). The CDR3 length is 15 residues. The CDR3 spells CASSLGTGRRTEAFF. The DNA for the CDR3 is TGTGCCAGCAGCTTAGGGACAGGTCGGCGTACTGAAGCTTTCTTT.

The chain is built from TRBV6-6 and TRBJ2-1; weak D call: TRBD1 (6 bases). In germline, CDR1 is MNHNY, CDR2 SVGAGI (reference sequence). V was shortened by 1 base and J by 0 bases, with 7 bases between the two germline ends. The CDR3 length is 15 residues. The CDR3 region is CASSYLDSSYNEQFF. The DNA of the CDR3 is TGTGCCAGCAGTTACTTGGACAGCTCCTACAATGAGCAGTTCTTC.

The chain couples TRBV4-2 to TRBJ1-4; 7 nucleotides match TRBD1. Trimming at V came to 3 bases and at J to 7 bases, leaving 8 bases not matched to a gene. The CDR3 length is 15 residues. Per the germline V gene, CDR1 is LGHNA and CDR2 is YNFKEQ. The chain's CDR3 is CASSHSKTGIEKLFF. CDR3 DNA: TGTGCCAGCAGCCATAGTAAGACAGGGATTGAAAAACTGTTTTTT.

The rearrangement uses TRBV28 and TRBJ1-5; 10 bases are a match to TRBD1. This CDR3 is 18 amino acids long. V was pared by 4 bases and J by 0 bases, with 9 bases of the junction left unmatched. In germline, CDR1 is MDHEN, CDR2 SYDVKM. The CDR3 region has the DNA TGTGCCAGCAGTTCCATATACCGGGACAGGGGTAGCAATCAGCCCCAGCATTTT. Translating gives CASSSIYRDRGSNQPQHF.

V gene TRBV25-1 combines with J gene TRBJ1-6; D ambiguous. CDR1 is MGHDK and CDR2 is SYGVNS in the germline V gene. This CDR3 comprises 14 residues. V was trimmed by 2 bases and J by 10 bases, leaving 12 bases between them. CDR3 nucleotides: TGTGCCAGCAGTGAAAATCCAGGCCGATCACCCCTCCACTTT. Translated, it gives CASSENPGRSPLHF. Variable domain in full (rest from reference TRBV25-1 and TRBJ1-6): EADIYQTPRYLVIGTGKKITLECSQTMGHDKMYWYQQDPGMELHLIHYSYGVNSTEKGDLSSESTVSRIRTEHFPLTLESARPSHTSQYLCASSENPGRSPLHFGNGTRLTVT.